This TCR beta chain was sequenced in a study of blood T cell repertoires in COVID-19. The protocol was immunoSEQ multiplex PCR, while the TCRdb copy is restricted to in-frame clones and leaves out a portion. The data show under 95,000 clones, 82% seen once. CDR1 is SGDLS, CDR2 YYNGEE, per germline. V lost 4 bases and J 6 bases, leaving 16 bases between the germline ends. The CDR3 covers 14 residues. Sequenced material: peripheral blood. The rearrangement joins TRBV9 to TRBJ1-1; a possible D gene is TRBD1 (6 bases). The origin of this receptor is a man aged 50-59 years with acute or convalescent COVID-19. The DNA for the CDR3 is TGTGCCAGCAGCCTTAAGGGGGAGGGGGCTGAAGCTTTCTTT. Translation gives CASSLKGEGAEAFF.